Listed below are T cell receptor beta chains from one sample, sequenced in a study of T-cell memory formation after mild COVID-19. Each CDR3 protein gets one entry after TCRdb re-called the 5' RACE reads with MiXCR. The sample lists 450,000 to 650,000 distinct CDR3 sequences; 20% to 25% were seen once. Input material: PBMCs or a T cell subset sorted from them (not recorded which). The source of these receptors is an adult woman who had mild COVID-19 (a few samples of this study predate the infection). Cell type and time point are not known. The CDR3 runs from the conserved cysteine through the conserved F or W. The D gene is left open where the match is weak. For some rows the clone size is stated as once, few or many, or as a class when expanded; others skip it.

v_gene	j_gene	abundance	d_gene	CDR3aa	CDR3nt
TRBV5-5	TRBJ2-7	many	NA	CASSLYEQYF	TGTGCCAGCAGCTTGTACGAGCAGTACTTC
TRBV4-1	TRBJ1-1	NA	NA	CASSQDNRANTEAFF	TGCGCCAGCAGCCAAGATAACAGGGCGAACACTGAAGCTTTCTTT
TRBV5-1	TRBJ2-6	few	NA	CASRTGPSGANVLTF	TGCGCCAGCAGAACGGGGCCCTCTGGGGCCAACGTCCTGACTTTC
TRBV24-1	TRBJ1-2	NA	TRBD1	CATSDTGTGSGYGYTF	TGTGCCACCAGTGACACCGGGACAGGGAGTGGTTATGGCTACACCTTC
TRBV7-8	TRBJ1-2	NA	NA	CASSLTTGLNYGYTF	TGTGCCAGCAGCTTGACGACAGGACTTAACTATGGCTACACCTTC
TRBV7-8	TRBJ2-7	few	NA	CASSFPSQGNEQYF	TGTGCCAGCAGCTTTCCTTCCCAGGGAAACGAGCAGTACTTC
TRBV5-1	TRBJ2-3	many	TRBD1	CASSLQGAQSDTQYF	TGCGCCAGCAGCTTACAGGGGGCGCAGAGTGATACGCAGTATTTT
TRBV5-1	TRBJ2-2	few	NA	CASSENPWDTGELFF	TGCGCCAGCAGCGAGAATCCATGGGACACCGGGGAGCTGTTTTTT
TRBV3-1	TRBJ2-3	many	NA	CASSRLTTGGTDTQYF	TGTGCCAGCAGCCGCCTGACGACGGGGGGCACAGATACGCAGTATTTT
TRBV24-1	TRBJ2-1	NA	TRBD2	CATSDLPGGSSYNEQFF	TGTGCCACCAGTGATTTGCCCGGGGGGAGCTCCTACAATGAGCAGTTCTTC
TRBV5-1	TRBJ1-1	NA	NA	CASSPPAGVLAEAFF	TGCGCCAGCAGCCCCCCGGCCGGGGTTTTAGCTGAAGCTTTCTTT
TRBV25-1	TRBJ1-2	NA	NA	CASSDLGTENWDGYTF	TGTGCCAGCAGTGACTTAGGGACGGAAAATTGGGATGGCTACACCTTC
TRBV5-1	TRBJ2-7	NA	NA	CASSLAGAGYYEQYF	TGCGCCAGCAGCTTGGCCGGAGCCGGTTATTACGAGCAGTACTTC
TRBV9	TRBJ2-1	few	NA	CASSLADSLSSYNEQFF	TGTGCCAGCAGCCTAGCTGATTCACTTAGCTCCTACAATGAGCAGTTCTTC
TRBV12-3/TRBV12-4	TRBJ1-1	many	NA	CASSQGRLNTEAFF	TGTGCCAGCTCCCAGGGACGCTTGAACACTGAAGCTTTCTTT
TRBV2	TRBJ2-7	NA	TRBD2	CAGGLAGLHEQYF	TGTGCCGGGGGACTAGCGGGACTCCACGAGCAGTACTTC
TRBV29-1	TRBJ1-4	NA	NA	CSVLVNEKLFF	TGCAGCGTTTTGGTTAATGAAAAACTGTTTTTT
TRBV7-9	TRBJ2-7	few	NA	CASSLGGESSVYEQYF	TGTGCCAGCAGCTTGGGCGGGGAGTCTTCCGTCTACGAGCAGTACTTC
TRBV18	TRBJ2-7	NA	NA	CASSPPRSYEQYF	TGTGCCAGCTCACCGCCCCGCTCCTACGAGCAGTACTTC
TRBV29-1	TRBJ2-7	many	NA	CSVAAAGNLYEQYF	TGCAGCGTTGCGGCGGCAGGGAACCTCTACGAGCAGTACTTC
TRBV12-5	TRBJ2-1	few	NA	CASGLAGGHEQFF	TGTGCTAGTGGTTTGGCCGGAGGGCATGAGCAGTTCTTC
TRBV6-2/TRBV6-3	TRBJ1-1	few	NA	CASSYGEGTGTFF	TGTGCCAGCAGTTACGGAGAAGGTACGGGGACTTTCTTT
TRBV14	TRBJ2-7	NA	TRBD1	CASSQGENGQGAYEQYF	TGTGCCAGCAGCCAAGGGGAAAACGGACAGGGTGCTTACGAGCAGTACTTC
TRBV21-1	TRBJ2-3	NA	NA	CASSGTWQDSPGLVLPDTQYF	TGTGCCAGCAGCGGGACTTGGCAGGACTCCCCGGGGCTGGTGTTGCCAGATACGCAGTATTTT
TRBV20-1	TRBJ1-1	many	TRBD1	CSARDMDRSGELNTEAFF	TGCAGTGCTAGAGATATGGACAGGTCGGGCGAATTGAACACTGAAGCTTTCTTT
TRBV12-3/TRBV12-4	TRBJ1-2	NA	NA	CASSPGGRMLLNYGYTF	TGTGCCAGCAGCCCGGGGGGGAGAATGCTACTCAACTATGGCTACACCTTC
TRBV7-8	TRBJ2-6	NA	TRBD1	CASSLWDRGFTGANVLTF	TGTGCCAGCAGCTTATGGGACAGGGGTTTTACTGGGGCCAACGTCCTGACTTTC
TRBV4-1	TRBJ1-4	few	TRBD1	CASSLPTGGWMVNEKLFF	TGCGCCAGCAGCCTCCCGACAGGGGGCTGGATGGTTAATGAAAAACTGTTTTTT
TRBV10-2	TRBJ2-1	few	NA	CASSLGAPLEQFF	TGCGCCAGCAGTCTAGGGGCGCCCCTTGAGCAGTTCTTC
TRBV5-1	TRBJ2-2	few	TRBD2	CASSFGGGANTGELFF	TGCGCCAGCAGCTTCGGCGGGGGGGCCAACACCGGGGAGCTGTTTTTT
TRBV4-1	TRBJ2-1	few	NA	CASSPRTGPDGNEQFF	TGCGCCAGCAGCCCACGCACGGGACCGGATGGCAATGAGCAGTTCTTC
TRBV12-3/TRBV12-4	TRBJ1-5	NA	NA	CASSPEYSNQTQHF	TGTGCCAGCAGTCCAGAGTATAGCAATCAGACCCAGCATTTT
TRBV9	TRBJ1-3	NA	NA	CASSVADREENTIYF	TGTGCCAGCAGCGTAGCAGACAGAGAAGAAAACACCATATATTTT
TRBV20-1	TRBJ1-1	NA	NA	CSARDGVTEAFF	TGCAGTGCTAGAGACGGGGTCACTGAAGCTTTCTTT
TRBV11-2	TRBJ1-2	NA	TRBD1	CASSLGGDRYKNYGYTF	TGTGCCAGCAGCTTAGGCGGGGACAGATATAAAAACTATGGCTACACCTTC
TRBV5-1	TRBJ1-2	few	NA	CASSRDATFGTNYGYTF	TGCGCCAGCAGCCGGGACGCGACCTTCGGGACTAACTATGGCTACACCTTC
TRBV12-3/TRBV12-4	TRBJ2-1	few	NA	CASSFDRAVQFF	TGTGCCAGCAGTTTCGACCGTGCTGTGCAGTTCTTC
TRBV9	TRBJ1-6	NA	NA	CASSVVAKDSPLHF	TGTGCCAGCAGCGTAGTTGCCAAGGATTCACCCCTCCACTTT
TRBV12-3/TRBV12-4	TRBJ1-1	NA	TRBD1	CASSLARGQGSTEAFF	TGTGCCAGCAGTTTAGCGCGGGGACAGGGGAGCACTGAAGCTTTCTTT
TRBV20-1	TRBJ2-1	NA	TRBD1	CSARGQGAYNEQFF	TGCAGTGCTCGAGGACAGGGAGCCTACAATGAGCAGTTCTTC
TRBV2	TRBJ2-3	NA	NA	CASSGLAVDTQYF	TGTGCCAGCAGTGGTTTAGCGGTTGATACGCAGTATTTT
TRBV24-1	TRBJ1-2	few	TRBD1	CATSAPGGVGYTF	TGTGCCACCAGTGCCCCAGGGGGCGTTGGCTACACCTTC
TRBV12-3/TRBV12-4	TRBJ1-1	many	NA	CASSFAPSNTEAFF	TGTGCCAGCAGTTTTGCGCCCTCGAACACTGAAGCTTTCTTT
TRBV7-2	TRBJ1-1	few	TRBD1	CASSPRQGMIEAFF	TGTGCCAGCAGCCCGAGACAGGGGATGATTGAAGCTTTCTTT
TRBV7-9	TRBJ2-1	NA	NA	CASNFGSRVDEQFF	TGTGCCAGCAACTTCGGGAGTAGGGTTGATGAGCAGTTCTTC
TRBV24-1	TRBJ2-1	NA	NA	CATSDPTSSNEQFF	TGTGCCACCAGTGACCCCACTTCGTCCAATGAGCAGTTCTTC